The rows below give T cell receptor beta chains drawn from one sample of a study of T cells in Graves' hyperthyroidism and ophthalmopathy. TCRdb re-derived calls from the multiplex PCR reads in MiXCR, one entry per CDR3 protein. The repertoire holds about 420,000 distinct CDR3 sequences, with more than 15% as singletons. The sequencing sample was made of blood. The receptors stem from a woman under 30 with Graves' hyperthyroidism. Both conserved end residues are part of each CDR3. D genes are given only for firm matches. Clone size is stated in some rows and not others, as once, few, many or a class when expanded.

D gene	V gene	clone size	CDR3 length	J gene	CDR3 DNA	CDR3 protein
-	TRBV24-1	few	14	TRBJ1-2	TGTGCCACCAGTGACTGGACGGACACCAGGGGCTACACCTTC	CATSDWTDTRGYTF
-	TRBV20-1	many	13	TRBJ2-5	TGCAGTGCCCGGGACCTATTTCAAGAGACCCAGTACTTC	CSARDLFQETQYF
TRBD1	TRBV20-1	many	13	TRBJ1-5	TGCAGTGCTAACCAGGGGGTCAATCAGCCCCAGCATTTT	CSANQGVNQPQHF
-	TRBV10-3	many	13	TRBJ2-7	TGTGCCATCAGCGACGGGGTAACCTACGAGCAGTACTTC	CAISDGVTYEQYF
-	TRBV14	few	16	TRBJ1-3	TGTGCCAGCAGCCAACCGGAAATTAACTCTGGAAACACCATATATTTT	CASSQPEINSGNTIYF
TRBD2	TRBV27	many	13	TRBJ2-1	TGTGCCAGCACGCCGGGAGGGTACAATGAGCAGTTCTTC	CASTPGGYNEQFF
-	TRBV5-1	many	14	TRBJ1-2	TGCGCCAGCCGGGGACCACAGGGTAACTATGGCTACACCTTC	CASRGPQGNYGYTF
TRBD2	TRBV29-1	-	17	TRBJ2-1	TGCAGCGTTGAAGATCCGGTACGACTAGCGGGCCTCAATGAGCAGTTCTTC	CSVEDPVRLAGLNEQFF
-	TRBV2	many	15	TRBJ1-5	TGTGCCAGCAGAAAAGATAGGGTTAGCTTTCAGCCCCAGCATTTT	CASRKDRVSFQPQHF
TRBD1	TRBV19	-	14	TRBJ1-1	TGTGCCAGTAGGGGGACAGCGGAGAGGACTGAAGCTTTCTTT	CASRGTAERTEAFF
-	TRBV7-3	-	14	TRBJ2-2	TGTGCCAGCAGTCCAAACCTAGGGGCCGGGGAGCTGTTTTTT	CASSPNLGAGELFF
TRBD2	TRBV27	many	15	TRBJ2-4	TGTGCCAGTTTGGGACTAGCGGGGAAAAGAAACATTCAGTACTTC	CASLGLAGKRNIQYF
TRBD1	TRBV12-3/TRBV12-4	few	16	TRBJ1-1	TGTGCCAGCAGTCTCCTCTCCAAGACAGGGAGGACTGAAGCTTTCTTT	CASSLLSKTGRTEAFF
-	TRBV30	-	10	TRBJ2-1	TGTGCCTGGAGTGTGTATGAGCAGTTCTTC	CAWSVYEQFF
-	TRBV19	many	13	TRBJ1-1	TGTGCCTCCATGGGGGGGGCGGGCACTGAAGCTTTCTTT	CASMGGAGTEAFF
TRBD2	TRBV7-4	many	16	TRBJ2-7	TGTGCCAGCAGCCCCGGGGTAGCGGGAGGGTACTACGAGCAGTACTTC	CASSPGVAGGYYEQYF
-	TRBV6-4	-	16	TRBJ2-6	TGTGCCAGCAGTGACTCGTTGGACTCTGGGGCCAACGTCCTGACTTTC	CASSDSLDSGANVLTF
TRBD2	TRBV9	-	16	TRBJ2-5	TGTGCCAGCAGCGTAGAGGGCGGGGGGTTGTCCGAGACCCAGTACTTC	CASSVEGGGLSETQYF
TRBD2	TRBV2	many	15	TRBJ2-5	TGTGCCAGCAGTGAAGCGGGGCTAGCGGGGGAGACCCAGTACTTC	CASSEAGLAGETQYF
TRBD1	TRBV29-1	few	11	TRBJ2-7	TGCAGCGCCGGACAGGGACGCGAGCAGTACTTC	CSAGQGREQYF
TRBD2	TRBV12-3/TRBV12-4	many	15	TRBJ2-1	TGTGCCAGCAGGACCACTAGCGGGAGGGCGAATGAGCAGTTCTTC	CASRTTSGRANEQFF
-	TRBV20-1	many	14	TRBJ2-7	TGCAGTGCTAGAGTGTGGGGGCGCGTGGGGGAGCAGTACTTC	CSARVWGRVGEQYF
-	TRBV15	many	17	TRBJ1-3	TGTGCCACCAGCAGAGATGGGCAGGCCATGTCTGGAAACACCATATATTTT	CATSRDGQAMSGNTIYF
-	TRBV29-1	-	24	TRBJ2-3	-	CSVGPTGQGKTSSTSGRSTDTQYF
TRBD2	TRBV20-1	-	15	TRBJ2-5	TGCAGTGCTAGAGAACCTAGCGGGAGTGCGGGGGCCCAGTACTTC	CSAREPSGSAGAQYF
TRBD1	TRBV5-1	many	16	TRBJ1-1	TGCGCCAGCAGAAAGGACAGGGGTTGGAAGCACACTGAAGCTTTCTTT	CASRKDRGWKHTEAFF
-	TRBV20-1	-	14	TRBJ2-5	TGCAGTGCTAGAGATATCCAGTCCCAAGAGACCCAGTACTTC	CSARDIQSQETQYF
-	TRBV7-9	many	13	TRBJ2-7	TGTGCCAGCAGGATAGACCCGGACAGCGAGCAGTACTTC	CASRIDPDSEQYF
-	TRBV20-1	many	13	TRBJ1-6	TGCAGTGCTAGACCATCAAGGGGTTCACCCCTCCACTTT	CSARPSRGSPLHF
-	TRBV5-6	-	20	TRBJ1-2	TGTGCCAGCAGCCCATACCCGTTCCGTTCAGGGGCGGGGCCGTTCTATGGCTACACCTTC	CASSPYPFRSGAGPFYGYTF
-	TRBV6-5	many	14	TRBJ1-5	TGTGCCAGCAGTTACGTGGAGCTAAATCAGCCCCAGCATTTT	CASSYVELNQPQHF